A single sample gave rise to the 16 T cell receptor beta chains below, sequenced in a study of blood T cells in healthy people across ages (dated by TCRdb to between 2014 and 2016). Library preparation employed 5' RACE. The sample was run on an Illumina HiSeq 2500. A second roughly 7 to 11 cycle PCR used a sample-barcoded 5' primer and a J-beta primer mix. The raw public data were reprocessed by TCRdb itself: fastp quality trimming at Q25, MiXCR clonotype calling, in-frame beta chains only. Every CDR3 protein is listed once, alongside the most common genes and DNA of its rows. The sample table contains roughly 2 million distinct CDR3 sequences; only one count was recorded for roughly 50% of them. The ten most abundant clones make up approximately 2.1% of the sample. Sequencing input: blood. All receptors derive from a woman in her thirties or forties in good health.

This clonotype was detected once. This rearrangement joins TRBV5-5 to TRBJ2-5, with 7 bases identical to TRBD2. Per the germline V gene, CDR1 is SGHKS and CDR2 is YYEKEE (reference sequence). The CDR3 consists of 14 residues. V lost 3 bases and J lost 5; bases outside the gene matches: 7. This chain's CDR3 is CASSSGGSWETQYF. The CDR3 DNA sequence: TGTGCCAGCAGCTCCGGGGGGAGCTGGGAGACCCAGTACTTC.

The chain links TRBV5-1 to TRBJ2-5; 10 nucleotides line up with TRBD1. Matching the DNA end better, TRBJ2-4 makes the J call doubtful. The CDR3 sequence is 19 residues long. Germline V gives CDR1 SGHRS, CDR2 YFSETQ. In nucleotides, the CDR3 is TGCGCCAGCAGCCCACTGACAGGGGGCCGCTTTTACGGTATGGACATTCAGTACTTC. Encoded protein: CASSPLTGGRFYGMDIQYF.

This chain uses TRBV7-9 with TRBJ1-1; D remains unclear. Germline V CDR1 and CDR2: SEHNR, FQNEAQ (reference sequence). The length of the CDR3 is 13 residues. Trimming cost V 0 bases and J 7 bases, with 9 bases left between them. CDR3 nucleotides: TGTGCCAGCAGCTTAGCCGGGCTCGGTGAAGCTTTCTTT. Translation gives CASSLAGLGEAFF.

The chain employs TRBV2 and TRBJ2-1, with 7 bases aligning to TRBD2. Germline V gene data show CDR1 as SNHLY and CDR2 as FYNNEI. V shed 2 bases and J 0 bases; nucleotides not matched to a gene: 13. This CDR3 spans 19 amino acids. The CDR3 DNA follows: TGTGCCAGCAGTGAACCATTCCGTGGGGGGGGATCCTCCTACAATGAGCAGTTCTTC. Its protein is CASSEPFRGGGSSYNEQFF.

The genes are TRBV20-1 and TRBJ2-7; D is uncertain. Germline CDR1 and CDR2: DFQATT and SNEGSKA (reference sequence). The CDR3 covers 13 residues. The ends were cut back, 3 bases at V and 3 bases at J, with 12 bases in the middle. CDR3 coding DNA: TGCAGTGCTAGTCTGGCCGATCTCTACGAGCAGTACTTC. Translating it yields CSASLADLYEQYF.

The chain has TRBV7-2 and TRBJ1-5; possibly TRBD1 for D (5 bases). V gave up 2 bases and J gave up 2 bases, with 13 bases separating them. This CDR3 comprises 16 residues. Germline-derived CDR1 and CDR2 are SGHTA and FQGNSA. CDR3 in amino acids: CASSLRIGGGNQPQHF. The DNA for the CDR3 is TGTGCCAGCAGCTTAAGGATTGGGGGGGGCAATCAGCCCCAGCATTTT.

This chain's CDR3 is CASNTQSSYNSPLHF. In nucleotides, the CDR3 is TGTGCCAGCAACACCCAGAGCTCCTATAATTCACCCCTCCACTTT. The chain has TRBV7-2 and TRBJ1-6; D is unresolved. V lost 7 bases to trimming and J lost 0 bases, with 10 bases between them. Per germline, CDR1 SGHTA and CDR2 FQGNSA. CDR3 length equals 15 residues.

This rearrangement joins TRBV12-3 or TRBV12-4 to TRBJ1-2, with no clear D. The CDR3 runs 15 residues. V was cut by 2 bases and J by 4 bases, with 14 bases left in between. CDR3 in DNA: TGTGCCAGCAGTTTAACCCCGGCAGGAAGCTATGGCTACACCTTC. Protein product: CASSLTPAGSYGYTF.

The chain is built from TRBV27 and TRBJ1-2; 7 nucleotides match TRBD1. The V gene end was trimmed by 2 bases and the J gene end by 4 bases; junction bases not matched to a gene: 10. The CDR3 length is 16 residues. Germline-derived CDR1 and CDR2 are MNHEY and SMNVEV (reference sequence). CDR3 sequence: CASSLGARDSVYGYTF. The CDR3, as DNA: TGTGCCAGCAGTTTAGGTGCCCGGGACAGCGTCTATGGCTACACCTTC.

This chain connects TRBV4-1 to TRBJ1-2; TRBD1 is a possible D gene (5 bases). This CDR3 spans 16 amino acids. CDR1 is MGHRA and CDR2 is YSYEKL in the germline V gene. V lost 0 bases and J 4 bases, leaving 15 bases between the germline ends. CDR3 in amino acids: CASSQESRGSAYGYTF. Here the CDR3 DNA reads TGCGCCAGCAGCCAAGAATCGCGGGGCAGCGCCTATGGCTACACCTTC.

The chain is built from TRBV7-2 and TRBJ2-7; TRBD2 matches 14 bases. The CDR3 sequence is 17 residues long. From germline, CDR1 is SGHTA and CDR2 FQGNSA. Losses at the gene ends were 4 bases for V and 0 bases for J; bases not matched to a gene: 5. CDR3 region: CASSWTSGGFSSYEQYF. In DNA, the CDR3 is TGTGCCAGCAGCTGGACTAGCGGGGGGTTTAGCTCCTACGAGCAGTACTTC.

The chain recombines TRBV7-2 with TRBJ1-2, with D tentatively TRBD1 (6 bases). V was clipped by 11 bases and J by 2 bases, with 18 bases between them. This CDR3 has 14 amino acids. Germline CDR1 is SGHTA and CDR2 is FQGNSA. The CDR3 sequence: CAEGGGTLNYGYTF. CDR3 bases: TGTGCCGAGGGGGGAGGGACCTTAAACTATGGCTACACCTTC.

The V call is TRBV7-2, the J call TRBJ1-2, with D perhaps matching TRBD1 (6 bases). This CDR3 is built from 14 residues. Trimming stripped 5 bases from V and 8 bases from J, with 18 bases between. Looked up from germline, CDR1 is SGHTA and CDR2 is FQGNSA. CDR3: CASSANPTGIGYTF. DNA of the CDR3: TGTGCCAGCAGCGCCAACCCTACAGGGATCGGCTACACCTTC. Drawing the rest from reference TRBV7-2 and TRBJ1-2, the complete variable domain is GAGVSQSPSNKVTEKGKDVELRCDPISGHTALYWYRQSLGQGLEFLIYFQGNSAPDKSGLPSDRFSAERTGGSVSTLTIQRTQQEDSAVYLCASSANPTGIGYTFGSGTRLTVV.

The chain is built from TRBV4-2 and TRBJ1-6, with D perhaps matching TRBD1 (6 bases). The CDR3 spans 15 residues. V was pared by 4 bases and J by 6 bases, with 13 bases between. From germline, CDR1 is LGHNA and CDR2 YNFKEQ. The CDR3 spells CASSRPGQTNSPLHF. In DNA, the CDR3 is TGTGCCAGCAGCCGCCCGGGACAAACTAATTCACCCCTCCACTTT.

CDR3 DNA: TGTGCCAGCAGTTCCGAGGGTAGCGGGGCCAACGTCCTGACTTTC. Its protein product is CASSSEGSGANVLTF. The rearrangement joins TRBV28 to TRBJ2-6; TRBD2 might be the D (5 bases). The CDR3 contains 15 residues. From germline, CDR1 is MDHEN and CDR2 SYDVKM. V was clipped by 4 bases and J by 4 bases, with 11 bases between them.

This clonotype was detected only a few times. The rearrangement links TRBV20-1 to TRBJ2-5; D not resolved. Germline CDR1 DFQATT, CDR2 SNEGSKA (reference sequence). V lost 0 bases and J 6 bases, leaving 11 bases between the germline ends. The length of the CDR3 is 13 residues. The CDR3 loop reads CSARDHARKTQYF. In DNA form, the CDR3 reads TGCAGTGCTAGAGATCACGCTAGGAAGACCCAGTACTTC.